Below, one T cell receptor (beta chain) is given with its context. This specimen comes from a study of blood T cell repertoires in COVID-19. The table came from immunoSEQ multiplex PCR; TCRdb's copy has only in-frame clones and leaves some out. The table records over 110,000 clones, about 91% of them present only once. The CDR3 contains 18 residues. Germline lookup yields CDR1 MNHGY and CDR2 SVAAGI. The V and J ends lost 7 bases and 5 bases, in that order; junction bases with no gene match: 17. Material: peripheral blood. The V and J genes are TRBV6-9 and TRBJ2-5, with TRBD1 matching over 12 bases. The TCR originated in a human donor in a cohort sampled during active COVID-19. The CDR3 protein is CASNSSPGTGGARETQYF. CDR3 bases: TGTGCCAGCAATTCCTCCCCCGGGACAGGGGGCGCTCGGGAGACCCAGTACTTC.